A single sample is the source of the 4 T cell receptor beta chains below, sequenced in a study of blood T cell repertoires in COVID-19. Sequencing used immunoSEQ multiplex PCR; TCRdb keeps in-frame clones, though not all of them. The table has 250,000 to 300,000 clones, more than 75% seen once. The sequencing input was PBMCs or T cells enriched from blood (not recorded which). These receptor sequences come from a woman aged 55-75 years in a cohort exposed to, infected with or recovered from COVID-19 (not recorded which).

The CDR3 coding sequence is TGTGCCAGCAGCCCCCAGGGACAGGCGAACACCGGGGAGCTGTTTTTT. This gives the protein CASSPQGQANTGELFF. The V gene is TRBV11-2, the J gene TRBJ2-2; 8 positions match TRBD1. Trimming at V came to 5 bases and at J to 0 bases, leaving 5 bases not matched to a gene. Germline assignment: CDR1 SGHAT and CDR2 FQNNGV. This CDR3 comprises 16 residues.

The rearrangement joins TRBV5-4 to TRBJ2-3; TRBD2 is a possible D gene (6 bases). The germline CDR1 and CDR2 sequences are SGHNT and YYREEE (reference sequence). V lost 6 bases and J lost 0, with 11 bases in between. The CDR3 contains 14 residues. The CDR3 nucleotides are TGTGCCAGCAAAGGAGGGATAAGCACAGATACGCAGTATTTT. As protein: CASKGGISTDTQYF.

V usage is TRBV5-1 and J usage is TRBJ2-7; D may be TRBD2 (6 bases). This CDR3 spans 16 amino acids. Deletions cut 0 bases from V and 3 bases from J, with 16 bases between. The germline V gene has CDR1 SGHRS and CDR2 YFSETQ. The CDR3 protein is CASSLEFGGPNYEQYF. CDR3 coding DNA: TGCGCCAGCAGCTTGGAATTCGGGGGACCAAACTACGAGCAGTACTTC. The whole variable domain, filled in from reference TRBV5-1 and TRBJ2-7, reads KAGVTQTPRYLIKTRGQQVTLSCSPISGHRSVSWYQQTPGQGLQFLFEYFSETQRNKGNFPGRFSGRQFSNSRSEMNVSTLELGDSALYLCASSLEFGGPNYEQYFGPGTRLTVT.

The rearrangement joins TRBV7-9 to TRBJ2-7, with TRBD2 matching 7 bases. The CDR3 sequence is 14 residues long. Germline V gene sequence: CDR1 SEHNR, CDR2 FQNEAQ (reference sequence). After removal of 1 base from V and 3 bases from J, the junction contained 3 bases not matched to a gene. The CDR3 nucleotides are TGTGCCAGCAGCTTAGAGACTAGCAGCTACGAGCAGTACTTC. Translated: CASSLETSSYEQYF.